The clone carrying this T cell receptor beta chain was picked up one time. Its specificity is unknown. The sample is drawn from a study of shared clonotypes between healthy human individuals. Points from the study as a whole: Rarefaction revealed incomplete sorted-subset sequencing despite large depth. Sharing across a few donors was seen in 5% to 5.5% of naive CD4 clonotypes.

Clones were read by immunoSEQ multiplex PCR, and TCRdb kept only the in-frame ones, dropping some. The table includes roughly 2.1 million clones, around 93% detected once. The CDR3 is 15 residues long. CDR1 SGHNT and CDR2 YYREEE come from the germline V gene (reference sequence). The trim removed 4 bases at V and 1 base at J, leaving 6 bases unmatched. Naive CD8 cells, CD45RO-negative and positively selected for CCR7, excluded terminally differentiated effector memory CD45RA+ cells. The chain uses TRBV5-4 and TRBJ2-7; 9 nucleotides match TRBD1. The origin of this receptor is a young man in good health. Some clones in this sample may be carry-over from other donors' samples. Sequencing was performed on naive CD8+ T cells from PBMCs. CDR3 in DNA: TGTGCCAGCAGCCGCACGGGACAGGGTTCCTACGAGCAGTACTTC. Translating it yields CASSRTGQGSYEQYF.